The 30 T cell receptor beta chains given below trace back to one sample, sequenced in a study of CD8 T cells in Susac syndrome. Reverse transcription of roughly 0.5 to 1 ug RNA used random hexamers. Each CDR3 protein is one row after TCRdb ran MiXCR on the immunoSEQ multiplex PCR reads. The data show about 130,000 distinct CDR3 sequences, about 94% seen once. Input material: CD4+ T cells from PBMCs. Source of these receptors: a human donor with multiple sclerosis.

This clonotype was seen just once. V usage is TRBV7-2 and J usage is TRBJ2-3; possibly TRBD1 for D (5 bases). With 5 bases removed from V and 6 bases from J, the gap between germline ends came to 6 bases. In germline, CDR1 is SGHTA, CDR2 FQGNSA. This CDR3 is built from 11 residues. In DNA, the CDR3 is TGTGCCAGCAGCCACAGGGATACGCAGTATTTT. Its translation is CASSHRDTQYF.

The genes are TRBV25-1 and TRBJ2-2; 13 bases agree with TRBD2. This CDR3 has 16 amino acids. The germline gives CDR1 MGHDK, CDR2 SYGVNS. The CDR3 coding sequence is TGTGCTACTAGCGGGAGGGAATCTCCGAACACCGGGGAGCTGTTTTTT. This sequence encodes CATSGRESPNTGELFF.

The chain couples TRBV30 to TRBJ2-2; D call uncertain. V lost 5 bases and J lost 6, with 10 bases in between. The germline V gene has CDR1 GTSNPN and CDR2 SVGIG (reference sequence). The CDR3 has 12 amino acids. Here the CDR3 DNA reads TGTGCCTGGGGTTTGGATTCCGGGGAGCTGTTTTTT. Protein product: CAWGLDSGELFF.

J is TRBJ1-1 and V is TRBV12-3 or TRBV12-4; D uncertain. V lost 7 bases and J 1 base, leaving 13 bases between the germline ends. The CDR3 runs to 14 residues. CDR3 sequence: CASTGDGKNTEAFF. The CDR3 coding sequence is TGTGCCAGCACTGGGGATGGAAAGAACACTGAAGCTTTCTTT.

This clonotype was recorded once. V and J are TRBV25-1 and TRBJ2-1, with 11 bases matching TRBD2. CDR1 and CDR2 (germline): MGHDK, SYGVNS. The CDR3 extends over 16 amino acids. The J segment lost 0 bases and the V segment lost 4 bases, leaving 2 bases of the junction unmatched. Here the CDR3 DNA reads TGTGCCAGCAGTGGGGGGACTAGCGGCTCCTACAATGAGCAGTTCTTC. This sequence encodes CASSGGTSGSYNEQFF.

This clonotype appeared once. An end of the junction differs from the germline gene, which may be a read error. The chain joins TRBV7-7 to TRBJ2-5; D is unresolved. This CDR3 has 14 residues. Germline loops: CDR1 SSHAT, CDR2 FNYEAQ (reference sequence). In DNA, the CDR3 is TGTGCTAGCAGCAGAAAGGTATCGAGTGAGACCCAGTACTTC. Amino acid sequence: CASSRKVSSETQYF.

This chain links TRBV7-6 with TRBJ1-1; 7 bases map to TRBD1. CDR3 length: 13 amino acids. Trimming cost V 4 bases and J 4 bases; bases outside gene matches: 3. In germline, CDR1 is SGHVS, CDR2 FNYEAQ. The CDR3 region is CASSSTGTTEAFF. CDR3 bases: TGTGCCAGCAGCTCGACAGGGACCACTGAAGCTTTCTTT.

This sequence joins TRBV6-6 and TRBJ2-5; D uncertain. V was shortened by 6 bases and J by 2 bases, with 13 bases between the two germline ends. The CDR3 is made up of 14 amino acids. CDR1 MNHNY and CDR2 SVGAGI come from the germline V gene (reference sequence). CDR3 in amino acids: CASSHPPPQETQYF. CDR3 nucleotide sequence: TGTGCCAGCAGCCATCCCCCACCGCAAGAGACCCAGTACTTC.

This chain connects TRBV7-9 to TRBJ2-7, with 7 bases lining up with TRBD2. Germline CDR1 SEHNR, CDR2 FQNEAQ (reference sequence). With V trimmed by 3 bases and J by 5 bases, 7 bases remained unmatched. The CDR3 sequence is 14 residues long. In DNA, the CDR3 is TGTGCCAGCAGCTTCGGCGGGAGCAGCAACGAGCAGTACTTC. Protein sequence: CASSFGGSSNEQYF.

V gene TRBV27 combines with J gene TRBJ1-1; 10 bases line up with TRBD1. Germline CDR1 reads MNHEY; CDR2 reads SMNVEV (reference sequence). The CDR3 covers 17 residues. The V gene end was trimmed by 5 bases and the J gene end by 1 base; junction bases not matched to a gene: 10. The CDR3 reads CASSLADRGLRNTEAFF. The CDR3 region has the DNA TGTGCCAGCAGTCTTGCGGACAGGGGGTTAAGGAACACTGAAGCTTTCTTT.

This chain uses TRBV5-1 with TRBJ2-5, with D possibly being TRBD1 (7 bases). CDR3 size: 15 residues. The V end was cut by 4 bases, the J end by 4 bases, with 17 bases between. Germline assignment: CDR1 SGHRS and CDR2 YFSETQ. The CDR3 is CASSISEGARETQYF. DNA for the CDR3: TGCGCCAGCAGCATCTCGGAGGGGGCTCGAGAGACCCAGTACTTC.

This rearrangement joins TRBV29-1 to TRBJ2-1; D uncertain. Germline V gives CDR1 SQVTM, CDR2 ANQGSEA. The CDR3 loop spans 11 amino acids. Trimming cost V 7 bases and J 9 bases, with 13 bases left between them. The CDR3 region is CSAMAGPEQFF. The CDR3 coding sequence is TGCAGCGCTATGGCCGGCCCTGAGCAGTTCTTC.

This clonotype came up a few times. CDR3 region: CSGGPWAYEQYF. The CDR3 DNA follows: TGCAGCGGCGGGCCGTGGGCCTACGAGCAGTACTTC. The V call is TRBV29-1, the J call TRBJ2-7, with D possibly TRBD2 on 5 matching bases. The CDR3 contains 12 residues. CDR1 SQVTM and CDR2 ANQGSEA come from the germline V gene. Trimming left V 7 bases short and J 2 bases short, with 12 bases between.

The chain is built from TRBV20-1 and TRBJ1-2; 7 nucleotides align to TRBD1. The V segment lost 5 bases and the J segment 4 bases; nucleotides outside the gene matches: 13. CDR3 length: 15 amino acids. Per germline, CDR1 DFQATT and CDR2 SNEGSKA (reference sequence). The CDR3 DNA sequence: TGCAGTGCTTTGAACCCGGGACAGTCGTTCTATGGCTACACCTTC. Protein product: CSALNPGQSFYGYTF.

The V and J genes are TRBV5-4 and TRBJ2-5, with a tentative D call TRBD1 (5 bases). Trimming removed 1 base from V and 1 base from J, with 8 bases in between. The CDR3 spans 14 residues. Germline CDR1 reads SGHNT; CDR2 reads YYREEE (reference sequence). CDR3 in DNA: TGTGCCAGCAGCTTGCCCAGGGCCCAAGAGACCCAGTACTTC. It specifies CASSLPRAQETQYF.

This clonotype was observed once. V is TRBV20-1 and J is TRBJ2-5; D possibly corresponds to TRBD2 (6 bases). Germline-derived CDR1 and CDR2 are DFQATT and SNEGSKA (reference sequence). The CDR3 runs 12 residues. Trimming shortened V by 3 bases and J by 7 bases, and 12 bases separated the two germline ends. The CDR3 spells CSAREGEGTQYF. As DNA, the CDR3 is TGCAGTGCTAGGGAGGGTGAGGGGACCCAGTACTTC.

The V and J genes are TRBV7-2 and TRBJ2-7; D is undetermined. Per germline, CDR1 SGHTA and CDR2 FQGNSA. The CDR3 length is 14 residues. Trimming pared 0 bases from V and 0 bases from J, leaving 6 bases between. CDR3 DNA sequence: TGTGCCAGCAGCTTAGCGGGCAGCTCCTACGAGCAGTACTTC. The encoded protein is CASSLAGSSYEQYF.

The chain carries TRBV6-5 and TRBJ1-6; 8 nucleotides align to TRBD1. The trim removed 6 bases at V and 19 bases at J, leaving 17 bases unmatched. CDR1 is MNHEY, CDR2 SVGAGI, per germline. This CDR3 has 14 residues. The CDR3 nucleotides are TGTGCCAGCAGGCTACAGGGGACAGGTCAACCGCTGCACTTT. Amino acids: CASRLQGTGQPLHF.

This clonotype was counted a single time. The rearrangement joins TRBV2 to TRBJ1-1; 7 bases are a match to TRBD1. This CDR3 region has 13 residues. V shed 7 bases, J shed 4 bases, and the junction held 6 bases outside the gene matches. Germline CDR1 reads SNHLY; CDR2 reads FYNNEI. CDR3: CASIGTGVTEAFF. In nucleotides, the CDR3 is TGTGCCAGCATCGGAACAGGGGTCACTGAAGCTTTCTTT.

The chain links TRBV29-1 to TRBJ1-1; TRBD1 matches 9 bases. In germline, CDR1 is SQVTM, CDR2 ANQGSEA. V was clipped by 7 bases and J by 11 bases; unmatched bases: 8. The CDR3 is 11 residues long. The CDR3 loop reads CSAGQGSDAFF. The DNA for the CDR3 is TGCAGCGCGGGACAGGGATCGGACGCTTTCTTT.

In nucleotides, the CDR3 is TGTGCCAGTAGTATTTCAATGAACCAAGAGACCCAGTACTTC. Translating gives CASSISMNQETQYF. V usage is TRBV19 and J usage is TRBJ2-5; no clear D. The V end was cut by 3 bases, the J end by 0 bases, with 8 bases between. Germline V gene sequence: CDR1 LNHDA, CDR2 SQIVND (reference sequence). This CDR3 region has 14 residues.

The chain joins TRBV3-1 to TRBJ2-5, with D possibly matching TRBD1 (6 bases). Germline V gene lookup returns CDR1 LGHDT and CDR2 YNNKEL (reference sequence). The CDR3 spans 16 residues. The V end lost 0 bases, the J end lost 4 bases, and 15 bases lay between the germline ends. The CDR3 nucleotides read TGTGCCAGCAGCCAAGATCCATATACAGGGCGAGAGACCCAGTACTTC. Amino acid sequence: CASSQDPYTGRETQYF.

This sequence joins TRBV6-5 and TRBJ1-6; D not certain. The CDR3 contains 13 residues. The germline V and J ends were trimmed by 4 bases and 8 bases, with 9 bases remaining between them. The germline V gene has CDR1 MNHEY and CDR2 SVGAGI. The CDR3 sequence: CASSSTMDSPLHF. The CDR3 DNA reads TGTGCCAGCAGTTCGACTATGGATTCACCCCTCCACTTT.

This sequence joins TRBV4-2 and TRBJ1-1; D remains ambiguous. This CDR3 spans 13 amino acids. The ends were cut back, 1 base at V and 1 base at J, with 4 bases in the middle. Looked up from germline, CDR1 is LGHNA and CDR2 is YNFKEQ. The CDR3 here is CASSQVENTEAFF. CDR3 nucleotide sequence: TGTGCCAGCAGCCAAGTGGAGAACACTGAAGCTTTCTTT.

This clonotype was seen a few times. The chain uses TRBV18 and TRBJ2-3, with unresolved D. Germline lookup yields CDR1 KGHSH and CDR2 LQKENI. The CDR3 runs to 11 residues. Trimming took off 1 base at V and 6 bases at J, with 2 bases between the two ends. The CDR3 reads CASSPRDTQYF. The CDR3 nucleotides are TGTGCCAGCTCACCACGGGATACGCAGTATTTT.

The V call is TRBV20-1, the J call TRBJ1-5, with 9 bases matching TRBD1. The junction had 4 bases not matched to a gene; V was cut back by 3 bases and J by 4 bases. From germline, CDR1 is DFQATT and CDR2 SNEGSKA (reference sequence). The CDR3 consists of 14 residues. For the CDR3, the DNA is TGCAGTGCTAGCAGACAGGGGGTGAATCAGCCCCAGCATTTT. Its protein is CSASRQGVNQPQHF.

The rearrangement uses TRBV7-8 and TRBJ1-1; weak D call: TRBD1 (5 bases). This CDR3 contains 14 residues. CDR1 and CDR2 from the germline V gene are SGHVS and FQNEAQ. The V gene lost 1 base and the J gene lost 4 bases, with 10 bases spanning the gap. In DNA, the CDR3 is TGTGCCAGCAGCTTAGTTCGGGGGACCACTGAAGCTTTCTTT. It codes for CASSLVRGTTEAFF.

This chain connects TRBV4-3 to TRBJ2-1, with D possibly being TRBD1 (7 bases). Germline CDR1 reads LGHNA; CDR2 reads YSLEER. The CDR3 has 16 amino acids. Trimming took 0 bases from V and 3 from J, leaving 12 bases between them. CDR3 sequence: CASSQEPGGNYNEQFF. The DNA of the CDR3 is TGCGCCAGCAGCCAAGAACCAGGGGGGAACTACAATGAGCAGTTCTTC.

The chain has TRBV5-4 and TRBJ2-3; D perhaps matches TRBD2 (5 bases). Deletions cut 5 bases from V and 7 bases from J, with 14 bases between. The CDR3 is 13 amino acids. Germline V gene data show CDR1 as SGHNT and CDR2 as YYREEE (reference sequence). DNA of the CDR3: TGTGCCAGCAGTTCCGGGAACCTTAATACGCAGTATTTT. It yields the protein CASSSGNLNTQYF.

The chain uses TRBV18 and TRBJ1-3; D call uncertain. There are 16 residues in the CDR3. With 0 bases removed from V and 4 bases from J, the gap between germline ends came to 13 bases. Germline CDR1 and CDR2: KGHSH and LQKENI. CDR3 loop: CASSPPPEVMGNTIYF. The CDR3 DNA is TGTGCCAGCTCACCACCCCCCGAGGTGATGGGAAACACCATATATTTT.